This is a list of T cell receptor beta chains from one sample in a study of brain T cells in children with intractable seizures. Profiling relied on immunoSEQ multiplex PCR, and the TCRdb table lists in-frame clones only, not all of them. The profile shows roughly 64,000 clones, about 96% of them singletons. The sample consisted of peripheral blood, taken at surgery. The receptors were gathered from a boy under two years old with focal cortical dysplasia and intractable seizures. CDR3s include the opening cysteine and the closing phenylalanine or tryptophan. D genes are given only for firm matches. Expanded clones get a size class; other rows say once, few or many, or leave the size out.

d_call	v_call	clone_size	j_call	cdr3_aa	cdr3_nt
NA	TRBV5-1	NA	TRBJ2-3	CASSLPSNSDTQYF	TGCGCCAGCAGCTTGCCCTCAAACTCAGATACGCAGTATTTT
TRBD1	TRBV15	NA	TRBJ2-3	CATSRDRVEADTQYF	TGTGCCACCAGCAGGGACAGGGTCGAGGCAGATACGCAGTATTTT
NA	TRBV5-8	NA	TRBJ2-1	CASSLIDNEQFF	TGTGCCAGCAGCTTGATTGACAATGAGCAGTTCTTC
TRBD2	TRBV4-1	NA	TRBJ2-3	CASSLKRTSGGPIDTQYF	TGCGCCAGCAGCCTCAAACGGACTAGCGGGGGCCCTATAGATACGCAGTATTTT
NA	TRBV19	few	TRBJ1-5	CASSIAEEPQHF	TGTGCCAGTAGTATTGCTGAGGAGCCCCAGCATTTT
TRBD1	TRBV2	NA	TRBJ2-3	CASRAGQGTDTQYF	TGTGCCAGCAGGGCCGGACAGGGCACAGATACGCAGTATTTT
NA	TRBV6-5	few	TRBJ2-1	CASSYRNEQFF	TGTGCCAGCAGTTATAGGAATGAGCAGTTCTTC
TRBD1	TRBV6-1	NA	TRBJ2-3	CAAEGAPPDTQYF	TGTGCCGCCGAGGGGGCTCCCCCAGATACGCAGTATTTT
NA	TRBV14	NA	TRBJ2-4	CASSQGVEVAAPRDIQYF	TGTGCCAGCAGCCAAGGAGTCGAGGTAGCGGCCCCAAGAGACATTCAGTACTTC
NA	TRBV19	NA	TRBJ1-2	CASAYLDYGYTF	TGTGCCAGTGCGTACCTTGACTATGGCTACACCTTC
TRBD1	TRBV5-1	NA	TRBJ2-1	CASSAPPGQSSYNEQFF	TGCGCCAGCAGCGCGCCACCGGGACAGAGCTCCTACAATGAGCAGTTCTTC
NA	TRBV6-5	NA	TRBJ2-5	CASTGTAPQETQYF	TGTGCCAGCACGGGGACGGCCCCCCAAGAGACCCAGTACTTC
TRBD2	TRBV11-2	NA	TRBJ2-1	CASSPFSGGVYNEQFF	TGTGCCAGCAGCCCGTTTTCGGGGGGGGTCTACAATGAGCAGTTCTTC
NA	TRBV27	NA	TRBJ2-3	CASSLSGQGTDTQYF	TGTGCCAGCAGTTTATCGGGCCAGGGGACAGATACGCAGTATTTT
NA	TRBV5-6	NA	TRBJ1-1	CASSLGQMNTEAFF	TGTGCCAGCAGCTTGGGCCAGATGAACACTGAAGCTTTCTTT
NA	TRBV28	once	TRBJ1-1	CASSLVRNTEAFF	TGTGCCAGCAGTTTAGTTAGGAACACTGAAGCTTTCTTT
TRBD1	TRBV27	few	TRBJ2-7	CASSLWQGDEQYF	TGTGCCAGCAGTTTGTGGCAGGGGGACGAGCAGTACTTC
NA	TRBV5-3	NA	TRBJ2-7	CARSLTCPFSYEQYF	TGTGCCAGAAGCTTGACCTGTCCGTTCTCCTACGAGCAGTACTTC
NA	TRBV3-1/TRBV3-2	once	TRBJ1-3	CASSHGASTIYF	TGTGCCAGCAGCCATGGGGCCTCCACCATATATTTT
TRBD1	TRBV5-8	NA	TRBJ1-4	CASRGLANEKLFF	TGTGCCAGTAGGGGGCTGGCTAATGAAAAACTGTTTTTT
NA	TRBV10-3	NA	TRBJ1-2	CAISRDIHNYGYTF	TGTGCCATCAGCCGGGACATCCACAACTATGGCTACACCTTC
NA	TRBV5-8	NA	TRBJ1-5	CASSFPGNQPQHF	TGTGCCAGCAGCTTCCCAGGGAATCAGCCCCAGCATTTT
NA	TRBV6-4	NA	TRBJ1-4	CASSDVWGSEKLFF	TGTGCCAGCAGTGACGTGTGGGGCTCTGAAAAACTGTTTTTT
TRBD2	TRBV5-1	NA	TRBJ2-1	CASSLGLAGRFSYNEQFF	TGCGCCAGCAGCTTGGGGCTAGCGGGGCGCTTCTCCTACAATGAGCAGTTCTTC
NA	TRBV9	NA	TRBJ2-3	CASSVATDTQYF	TGTGCCAGCAGCGTAGCTACAGATACGCAGTATTTT
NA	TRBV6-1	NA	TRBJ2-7	CASSERSLTSHEQYF	TGTGCCAGCAGTGAAAGGAGCCTGACCAGCCACGAGCAGTACTTC
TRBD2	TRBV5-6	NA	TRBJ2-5	CASSYNLASGRKTQYF	TGTGCCAGCAGCTATAATTTAGCAAGCGGGAGGAAGACCCAGTACTTC
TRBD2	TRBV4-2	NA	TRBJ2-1	CASSPGLAGLYNEQFF	TGTGCCAGCAGCCCGGGACTAGCGGGGCTCTACAATGAGCAGTTCTTC
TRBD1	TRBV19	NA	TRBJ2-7	CASSLGQGHEQYF	TGTGCCAGTAGTTTGGGACAGGGTCACGAGCAGTACTTC
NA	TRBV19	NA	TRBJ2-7	CASSRTDAGSYEQYF	TGTGCCAGTAGTCGAACGGACGCCGGCTCCTACGAGCAGTACTTC
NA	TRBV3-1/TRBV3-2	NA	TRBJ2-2	CASSRRGAETGELFF	TGTGCCAGCAGCCGGCGAGGGGCCGAAACCGGGGAGCTGTTTTTT
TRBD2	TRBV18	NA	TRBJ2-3	CASSRPLAGEGADTQYF	TGTGCCAGCTCACGACCCCTAGCGGGAGAGGGGGCAGATACGCAGTATTTT
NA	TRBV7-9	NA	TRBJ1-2	CASSSEGIYGYTF	TGTGCCAGCAGCAGCGAAGGGATCTATGGCTACACCTTC
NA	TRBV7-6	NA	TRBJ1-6	CASSQTGIYNSPLHF	TGTGCCAGCAGCCAAACCGGGATTTATAATTCACCCCTCCACTTT
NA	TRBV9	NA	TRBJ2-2	CASSPRTANTGELFF	TGTGCCAGCAGCCCCCGGACAGCGAACACCGGGGAGCTGTTTTTT
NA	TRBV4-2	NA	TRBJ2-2	CASSQNPIPGTGELFF	TGTGCCAGCAGCCAAAACCCTATACCGGGAACCGGGGAGCTGTTTTTT
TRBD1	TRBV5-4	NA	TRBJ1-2	CASRPQGVGGYTF	TGTGCCAGCAGGCCGCAGGGGGTGGGTGGCTACACCTTC
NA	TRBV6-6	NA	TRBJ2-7	CASSFFRGGEQYF	TGTGCCAGCAGTTTTTTCAGGGGAGGCGAGCAGTACTTC
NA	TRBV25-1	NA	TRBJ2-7	CASSEYRTVGCKSYEQYF	TGTGCCAGCAGTGAATACAGAACAGTGGGGTGTAAAAGCTACGAGCAGTACTTC
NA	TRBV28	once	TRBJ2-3	CASQGGGRHTQYF	TGTGCCTCCCAGGGGGGTGGTAGACATACGCAGTATTTT